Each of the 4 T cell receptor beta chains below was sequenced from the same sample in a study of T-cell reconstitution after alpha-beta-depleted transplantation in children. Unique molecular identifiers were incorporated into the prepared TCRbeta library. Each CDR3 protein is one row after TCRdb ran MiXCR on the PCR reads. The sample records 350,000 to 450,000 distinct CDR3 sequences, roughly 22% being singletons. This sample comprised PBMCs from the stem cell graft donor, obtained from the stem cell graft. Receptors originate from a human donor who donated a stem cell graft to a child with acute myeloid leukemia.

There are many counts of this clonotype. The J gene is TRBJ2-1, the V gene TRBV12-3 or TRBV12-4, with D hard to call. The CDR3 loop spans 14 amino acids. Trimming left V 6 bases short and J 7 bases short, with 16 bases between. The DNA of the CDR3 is TGTGCCAGCAGCCTTCGCCGGGCTCCGAATGAGCAGTTCTTC. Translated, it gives CASSLRRAPNEQFF.

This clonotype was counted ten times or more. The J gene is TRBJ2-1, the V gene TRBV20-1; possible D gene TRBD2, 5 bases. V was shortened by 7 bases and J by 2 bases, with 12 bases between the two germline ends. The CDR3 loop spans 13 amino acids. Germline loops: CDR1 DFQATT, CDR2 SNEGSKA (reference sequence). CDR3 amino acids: CSGRPGTYNEQFF. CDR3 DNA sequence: TGCAGTGGCAGACCGGGGACCTACAATGAGCAGTTCTTC.

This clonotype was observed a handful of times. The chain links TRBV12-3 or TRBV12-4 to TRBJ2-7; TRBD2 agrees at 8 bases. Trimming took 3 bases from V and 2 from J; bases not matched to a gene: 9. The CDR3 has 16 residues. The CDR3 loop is CASSFFGTSGTYEQYF. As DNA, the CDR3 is TGTGCCAGCAGTTTCTTCGGCACTAGCGGCACCTACGAGCAGTACTTC.

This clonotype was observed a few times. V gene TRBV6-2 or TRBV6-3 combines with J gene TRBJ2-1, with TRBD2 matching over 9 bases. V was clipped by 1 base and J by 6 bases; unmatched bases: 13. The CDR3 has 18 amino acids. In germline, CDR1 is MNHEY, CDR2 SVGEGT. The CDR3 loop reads CASSYFQGLASKGNEQFF. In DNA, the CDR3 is TGTGCCAGCAGTTACTTTCAGGGACTAGCTTCGAAGGGCAATGAGCAGTTCTTC.